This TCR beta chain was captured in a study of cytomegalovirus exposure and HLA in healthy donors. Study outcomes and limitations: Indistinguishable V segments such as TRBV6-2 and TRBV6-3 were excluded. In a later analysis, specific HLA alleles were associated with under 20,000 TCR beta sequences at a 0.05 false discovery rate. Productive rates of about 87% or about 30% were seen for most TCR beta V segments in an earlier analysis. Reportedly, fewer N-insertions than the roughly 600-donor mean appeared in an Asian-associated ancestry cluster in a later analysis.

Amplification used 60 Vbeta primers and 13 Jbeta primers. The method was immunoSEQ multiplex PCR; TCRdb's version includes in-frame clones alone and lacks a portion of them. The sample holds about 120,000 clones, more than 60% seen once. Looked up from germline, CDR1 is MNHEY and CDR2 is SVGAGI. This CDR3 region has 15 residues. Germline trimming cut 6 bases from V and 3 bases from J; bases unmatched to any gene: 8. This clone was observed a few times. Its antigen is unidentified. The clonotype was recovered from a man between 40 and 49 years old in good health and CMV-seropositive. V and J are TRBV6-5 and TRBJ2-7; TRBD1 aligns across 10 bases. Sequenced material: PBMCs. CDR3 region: CASSPSGTGDYEQYF. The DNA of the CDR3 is TGTGCCAGCAGCCCCTCCGGGACAGGGGACTACGAGCAGTACTTC.